This T cell receptor (beta chain) was sequenced for a study of blood T cells in healthy people across ages. Whole-study context: Template switching picked up about one barcoded beta molecule for each two T cells.

Together with a sample-barcoded 5' primer, a J-beta primer mix was included in a second PCR lasting roughly 6 to 12 cycles. The template-switch adaptor, which had 12 random nucleotides, put a tag on each cDNA molecule. TCRdb recomputed calls from the 5' RACE reads with MiXCR, one row per CDR3 protein. This sample has 700,000 to 850,000 distinct CDR3 sequences, with about 55% found just once. Germline V gives CDR1 SGDLS, CDR2 YYNGEE. There are 17 residues in the CDR3. J was trimmed by 1 base and V by 0 bases; bases with no gene match: 7. Sequenced sample: blood. The TCR comes from an elderly man in good health. The chain joins TRBV9 to TRBJ2-1; 7 bases map to TRBD2. In DNA form, the CDR3 reads TGTGCCAGCAGCGTAGGCGGAGCGGGGCCTTCCTACAATGAGCAGTTCTTC. Residues: CASSVGGAGPSYNEQFF.